This T cell receptor beta chain was identified during a study of PD-1 blockade in classical Hodgkin lymphoma. Method: immunoSEQ multiplex PCR; TCRdb's copy keeps in-frame clones and lacks some. The repertoire has about 110,000 clones, roughly nine tenths of them found once; the top ten carry about 20%. On this clone: Antigen specificity is unknown.

Whole-study results and caveats: Lower baseline TCR diversity marked trial partial responders and progressors. While CD8+ TCR diversity did not rise significantly by C4D1, CD4+ TCR diversity did. Excluded were patients who started nivolumab under 1 year after ASCT, a group that had lower diversity. There remain no defined causes for the repertoire differences, which possibly reflect disease activity or prior therapy.

Every patient was affected by relapse after autologous stem cell transplantation, while exposure to brentuximab vedotin was not uniform. The CDR3 runs to 16 residues. From germline, CDR1 is SGDLS and CDR2 YYNGEE. Trimming cost V 2 bases and J 8 bases; bases outside gene matches: 12. The specimen comprised peripheral blood mononuclear cells (PBMCs), sampled before the second cycle of nivolumab. The chain joins TRBV9 to TRBJ1-2; 10 nucleotides match TRBD1. The sequence came from a human donor with classical Hodgkin lymphoma. The CDR3 sequence: CASSVFGTGERWGYTF. The CDR3 region has the DNA TGTGCCAGCAGCGTGTTTGGGACAGGGGAAAGGTGGGGCTACACCTTC. The whole variable domain, remainder taken from reference TRBV9 and TRBJ1-2, is DSGVTQTPKHLITATGQRVTLRCSPRSGDLSVYWYQQSLDQGLQFLIQYYNGEERAKGNILERFSAQQFPDLHSELNLSSLELGDSALYFCASSVFGTGERWGYTFGSGTRLTVV.